Given below is one T cell receptor (beta chain) in context. Its antigen is still unknown. The sample originates from a study of T cell responses to AZD1222 COVID-19 vaccine. Points from the study as a whole: Regions 160-218 and 743-854 held dominance among vaccine-associated CD4 TCRs, which spanned spike. Repertoire sampling was restricted to post-peak T cell response timepoints. Recipients of two AZD1222 doses showed rising Spike-specific TCR breadth and depth.

Assay: immunoSEQ multiplex PCR; the TCRdb copy retains only in-frame clones and omits some. The profile shows roughly 97,000 clones, 89% of them singletons. V was pared by 3 bases and J by 7 bases, with 15 bases between. CDR3 length equals 14 residues. In germline, CDR1 is LNHDA, CDR2 SQIVND (reference sequence). The chain is built from TRBV19 and TRBJ1-1, with D possibly TRBD1 on 5 matching bases. This material consisted of peripheral blood, taken on day 0 of AZD1222 vaccination. This receptor was taken from an adult in good health. The CDR3 nucleotides are TGTGCCAGTAGTATGGGGGTCGGCTCTTTTGAAGCTTTCTTT. It codes for CASSMGVGSFEAFF.